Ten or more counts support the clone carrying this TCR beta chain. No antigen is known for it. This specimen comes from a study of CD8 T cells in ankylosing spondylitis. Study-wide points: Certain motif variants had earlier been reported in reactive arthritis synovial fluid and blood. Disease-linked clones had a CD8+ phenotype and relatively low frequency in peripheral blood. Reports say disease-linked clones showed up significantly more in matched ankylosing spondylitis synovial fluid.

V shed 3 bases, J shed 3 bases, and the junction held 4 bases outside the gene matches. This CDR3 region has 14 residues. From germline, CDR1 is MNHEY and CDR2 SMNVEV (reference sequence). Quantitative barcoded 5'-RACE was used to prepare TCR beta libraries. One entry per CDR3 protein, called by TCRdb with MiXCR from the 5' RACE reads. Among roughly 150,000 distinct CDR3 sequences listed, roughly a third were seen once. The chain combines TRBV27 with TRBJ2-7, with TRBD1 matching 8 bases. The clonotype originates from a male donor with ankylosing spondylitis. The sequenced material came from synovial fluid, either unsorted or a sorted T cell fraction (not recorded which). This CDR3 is CASSLGDRHYEQYF. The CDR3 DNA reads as TGTGCCAGCAGTTTGGGGGACAGGCACTACGAGCAGTACTTC.